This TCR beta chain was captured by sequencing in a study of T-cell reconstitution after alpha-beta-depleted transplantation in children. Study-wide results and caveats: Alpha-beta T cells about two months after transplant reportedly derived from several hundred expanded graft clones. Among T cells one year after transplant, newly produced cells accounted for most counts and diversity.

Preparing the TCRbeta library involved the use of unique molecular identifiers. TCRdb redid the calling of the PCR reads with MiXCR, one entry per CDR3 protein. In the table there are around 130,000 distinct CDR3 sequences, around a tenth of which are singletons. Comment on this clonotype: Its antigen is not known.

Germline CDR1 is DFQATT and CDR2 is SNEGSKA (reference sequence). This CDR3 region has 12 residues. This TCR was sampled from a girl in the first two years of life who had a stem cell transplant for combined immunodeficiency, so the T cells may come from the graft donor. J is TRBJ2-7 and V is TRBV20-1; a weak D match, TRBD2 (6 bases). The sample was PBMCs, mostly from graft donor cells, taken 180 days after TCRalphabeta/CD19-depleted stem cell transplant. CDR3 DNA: TGCAGCGCCAGAAAGGAGGGGAATCAGCAGTACTTC. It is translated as CSARKEGNQQYF.